This T cell receptor (beta chain) was obtained from a study of blood T cell repertoires in COVID-19. About the study: The cDNA or gDNA used as material had been derived from T cells, B-cell-depleted T cells, or PBMCs.

The V end lost 8 bases, the J end lost 5 bases, and 15 bases lay between the germline ends. The CDR3 runs to 13 residues. Germline CDR1 MNHEY, CDR2 SVGAGI. In the source study's methods: Amplification from reference gene primers served as the basis for estimated nucleated cell counts. Produced via immunoSEQ multiplex PCR; TCRdb's table is partial and in-frame only. The V and J calls and the clone size are those of that table, but D and trimming were determined from the DNA. The sample includes around 200,000 clones, more than 85% of them seen just once. This sequence was found in a woman older than 75 in a cohort sampled during active or convalescent COVID-19. The chain employs TRBV6-5 and TRBJ1-2; the D gene is possibly TRBD1 (5 bases). Material for sequencing was peripheral blood. CDR3 region: CASQNLEGYGYTF. The CDR3 nucleotides read TGTGCCAGCCAAAATTTGGAGGGGTATGGCTACACCTTC.